This T cell receptor (beta chain) was obtained from a study of beta chain features in type 1 diabetes. Overall study context: Cells sorted and examined across all samples totaled around 110,000,000. Study-wide points: Shorter TCRB CDR3s, moderately but significantly so, were found in Type 1 diabetes patients in all four CD4+ subsets. Patients showed naive, central memory and Treg TCRB repertoires that appeared more similar than those of healthy donors.

The CDR3 totals 17 residues. V gave up 5 bases and J gave up 2 bases, with 19 bases separating them. CDR1 MNHEY and CDR2 SMNVEV come from the germline V gene (reference sequence). Markers CD45RO/CCR7/CD25/CD127/CD95/CD27 served to sort CD4+ naive, central memory, regulatory and stem cell-like memory cells. Comment on this clone: Its specificity is not known.

The authors reverse transcribed all of the isolated RNA, so sequencing captured expressed TCRB transcripts. The repertoire was sequenced with immunoSEQ multiplex PCR; TCRdb's copy has only in-frame clones and lacks some. The sample yields 250,000 to 350,000 clones, about 13% seen once. The V call is TRBV27, the J call TRBJ1-5; no firm D call. The source is a man aged 25-40 years with type 1 diabetes. Sequenced input: naive CD4+ T cells from blood. The CDR3 sequence: CASSPMIGFGGNQPQHF. The CDR3 nucleotides are TGTGCCAGCAGTCCTATGATAGGGTTCGGGGGCAATCAGCCCCAGCATTTT.